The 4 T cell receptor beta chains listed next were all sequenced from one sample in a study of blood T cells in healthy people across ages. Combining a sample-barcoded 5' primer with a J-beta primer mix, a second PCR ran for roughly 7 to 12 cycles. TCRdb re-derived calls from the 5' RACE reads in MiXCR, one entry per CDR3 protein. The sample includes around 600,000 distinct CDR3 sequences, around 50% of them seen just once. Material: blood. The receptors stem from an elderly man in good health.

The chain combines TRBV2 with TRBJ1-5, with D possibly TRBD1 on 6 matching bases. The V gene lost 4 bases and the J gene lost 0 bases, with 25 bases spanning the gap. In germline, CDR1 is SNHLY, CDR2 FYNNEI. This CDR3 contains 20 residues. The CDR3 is CASSVLSTGYSPSSNQPQHF. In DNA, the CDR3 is TGTGCCAGCAGTGTCCTCAGCACAGGGTACTCCCCTTCTAGCAATCAGCCCCAGCATTTT.

This CDR3 reads CASSQVSRVGTEAFF. For the CDR3, the DNA is TGCGCCAGCAGCCAAGTATCCCGCGTGGGCACTGAAGCTTTCTTT. This chain links TRBV4-3 with TRBJ1-1; D gene uncertain. Germline V gives CDR1 LGHNA, CDR2 YSLEER. CDR3 length: 15 residues. The V and J ends lost 1 base and 4 bases respectively, with 13 bases between them.

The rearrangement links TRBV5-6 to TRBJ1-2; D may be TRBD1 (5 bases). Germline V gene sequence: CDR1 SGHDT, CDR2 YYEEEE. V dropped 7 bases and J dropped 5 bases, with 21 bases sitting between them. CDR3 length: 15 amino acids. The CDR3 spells CASRRSGARDYGYTF. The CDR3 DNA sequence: TGTGCCAGCCGTCGCTCAGGCGCCAGGGATTATGGCTACACCTTC.

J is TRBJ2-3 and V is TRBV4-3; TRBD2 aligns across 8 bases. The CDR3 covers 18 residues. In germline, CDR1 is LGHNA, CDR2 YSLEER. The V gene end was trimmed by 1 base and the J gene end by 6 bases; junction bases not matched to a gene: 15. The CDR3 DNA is TGCGCCAGCAGCCAAGCCCCGGTGGTAGCGGGAACAGCCGATACGCAGTATTTT. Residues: CASSQAPVVAGTADTQYF.